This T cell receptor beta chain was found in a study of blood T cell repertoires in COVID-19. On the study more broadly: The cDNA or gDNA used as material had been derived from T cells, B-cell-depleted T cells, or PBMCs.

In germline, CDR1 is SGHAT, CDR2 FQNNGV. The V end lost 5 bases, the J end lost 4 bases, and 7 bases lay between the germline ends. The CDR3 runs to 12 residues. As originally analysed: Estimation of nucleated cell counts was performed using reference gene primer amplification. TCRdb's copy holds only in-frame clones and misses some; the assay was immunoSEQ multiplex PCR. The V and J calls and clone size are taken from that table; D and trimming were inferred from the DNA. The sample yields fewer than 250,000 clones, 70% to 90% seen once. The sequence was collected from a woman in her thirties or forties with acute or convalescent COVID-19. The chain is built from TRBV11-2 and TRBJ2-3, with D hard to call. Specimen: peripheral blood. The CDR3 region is CASSGLADTQYF. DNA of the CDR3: TGTGCCAGCAGCGGGCTCGCAGATACGCAGTATTTT.